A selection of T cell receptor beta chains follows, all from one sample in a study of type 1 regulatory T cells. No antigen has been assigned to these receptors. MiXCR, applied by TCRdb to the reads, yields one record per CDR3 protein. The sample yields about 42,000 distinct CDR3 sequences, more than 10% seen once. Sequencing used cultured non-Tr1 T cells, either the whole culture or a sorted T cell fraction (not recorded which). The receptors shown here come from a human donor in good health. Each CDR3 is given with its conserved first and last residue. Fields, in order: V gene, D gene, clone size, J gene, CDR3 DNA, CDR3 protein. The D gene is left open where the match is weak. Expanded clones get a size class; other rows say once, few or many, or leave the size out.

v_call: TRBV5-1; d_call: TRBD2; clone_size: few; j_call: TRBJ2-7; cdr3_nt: TGCGCCAGCAGATCGGGACTAGCGGGTTCCTACGAGCAGTACTTC; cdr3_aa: CASRSGLAGSYEQYF
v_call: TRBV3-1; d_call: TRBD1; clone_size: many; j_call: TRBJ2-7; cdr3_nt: TGTGCCAGCAGCCAAGAGGACAGGGCCGGCGAGCAGTACTTC; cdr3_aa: CASSQEDRAGEQYF
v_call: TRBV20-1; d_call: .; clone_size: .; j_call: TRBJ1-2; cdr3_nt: TGCAGTGCTAGAGATACACAGGGATGGCACTATGGCTACACCTTC; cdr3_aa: CSARDTQGWHYGYTF
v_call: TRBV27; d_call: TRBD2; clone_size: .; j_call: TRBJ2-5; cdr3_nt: TGTGCCAGCAGTTTAATGGCGGGAGGATGGGAGACCCAGTACTTC; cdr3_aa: CASSLMAGGWETQYF
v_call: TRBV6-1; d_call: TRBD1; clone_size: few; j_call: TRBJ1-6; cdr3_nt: TGTGCCAGCAGATCGGACAGGGTGATCTTACCCCTCCACTTT; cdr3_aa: CASRSDRVILPLHF
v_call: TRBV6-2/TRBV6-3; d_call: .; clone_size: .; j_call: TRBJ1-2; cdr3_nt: TGTGCCAGCAGTTACAGGTACCCGGACGGCGGCTACACCTTC; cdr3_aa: CASSYRYPDGGYTF
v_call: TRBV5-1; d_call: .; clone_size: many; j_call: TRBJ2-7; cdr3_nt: TGCGCCAGCAGCTTGGAATTAGGGAAGACCTACGAGCAGTACTTC; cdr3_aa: CASSLELGKTYEQYF
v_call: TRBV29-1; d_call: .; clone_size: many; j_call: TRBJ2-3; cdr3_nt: TGCAGCGTTGAAAGGGGGGGCACAGATACGCAGTATTTT; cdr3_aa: CSVERGGTDTQYF
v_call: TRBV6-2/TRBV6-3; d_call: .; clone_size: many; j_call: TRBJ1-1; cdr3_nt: TGTGCCAGCAGTGACTCGGTCCCTGAAGCTTTCTTT; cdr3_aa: CASSDSVPEAFF
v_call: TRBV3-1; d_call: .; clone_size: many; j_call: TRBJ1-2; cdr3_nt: TGTGCCAGCAGCCATCAGGGGTACTATGGCTACACCTTC; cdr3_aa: CASSHQGYYGYTF
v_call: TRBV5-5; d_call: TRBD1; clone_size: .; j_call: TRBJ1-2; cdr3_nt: TGTGCCAGCAGCGGAACAGGGGGGCGCGGCTACACCTTC; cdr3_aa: CASSGTGGRGYTF
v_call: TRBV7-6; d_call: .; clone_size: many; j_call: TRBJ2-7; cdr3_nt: TGTGCCAGCAGCTTAGAAAACAGGGCGGGCGAGCAGTACTTC; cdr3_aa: CASSLENRAGEQYF
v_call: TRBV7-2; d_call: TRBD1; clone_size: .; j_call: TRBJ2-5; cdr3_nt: TGTGCCAGCAGCACCGGACAGGGGGCTAAGACCCAGTACTTC; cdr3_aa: CASSTGQGAKTQYF
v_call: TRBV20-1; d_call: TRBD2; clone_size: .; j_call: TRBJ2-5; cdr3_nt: TGCAGTGGCGGGCGGGAGATCGGAGAGACCCAGTACTTC; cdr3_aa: CSGGREIGETQYF
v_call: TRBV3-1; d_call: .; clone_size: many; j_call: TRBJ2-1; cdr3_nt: TGTGCCAGCAGCCCCCGTGGCGGGAATGAGCAGTTCTTC; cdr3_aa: CASSPRGGNEQFF
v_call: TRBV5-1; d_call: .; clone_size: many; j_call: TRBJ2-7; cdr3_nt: TGCGCCAGCAGCTGGGGGACACTTGACGAGCAGTACTTC; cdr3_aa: CASSWGTLDEQYF
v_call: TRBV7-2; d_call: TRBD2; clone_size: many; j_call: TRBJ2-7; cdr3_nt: TGTGCCAGCAGCTTAGTCCTAGCGGGAGCGCGAGAGCAGTACTTC; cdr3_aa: CASSLVLAGAREQYF
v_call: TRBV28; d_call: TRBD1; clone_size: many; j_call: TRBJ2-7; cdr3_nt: TGTGCCAGCAGCATGGGACAGGGTCTCTACGAGCAGTACTTC; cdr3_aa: CASSMGQGLYEQYF
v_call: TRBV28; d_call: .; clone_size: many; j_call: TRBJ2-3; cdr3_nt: TGTGCCAGCAGTAGGGGGGGGGAGCGGCGCACAGATACGCAGTATTTT; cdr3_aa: CASSRGGERRTDTQYF
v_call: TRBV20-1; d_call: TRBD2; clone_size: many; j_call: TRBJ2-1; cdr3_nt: TGCAGTGCTAGAGGGGGACTAGCGGGAGGGCACTCGAGCTCCTACAATGAGCAGTTCTTC; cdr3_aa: CSARGGLAGGHSSSYNEQFF
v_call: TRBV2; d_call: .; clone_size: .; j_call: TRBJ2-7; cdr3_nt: TGTGCCAGCAGCATAAATACAGGGAATGTGCAGTACTTC; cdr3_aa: CASSINTGNVQYF
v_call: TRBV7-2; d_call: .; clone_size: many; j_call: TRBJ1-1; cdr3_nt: TGTGCCAGCAGCCCCAGGGAGGAGGCTGAAGCTTTCTTT; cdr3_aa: CASSPREEAEAFF
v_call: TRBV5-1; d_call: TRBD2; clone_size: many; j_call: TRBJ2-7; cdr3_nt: TGCGCCAGCAGCTTTGCTAGCGGGAGCTACGAGCAGTACTTC; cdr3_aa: CASSFASGSYEQYF
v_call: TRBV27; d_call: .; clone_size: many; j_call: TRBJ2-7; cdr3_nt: TGTGCCAGCAGTTTGAGAGCTAACTACGAGCAGTACTTC; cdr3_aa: CASSLRANYEQYF
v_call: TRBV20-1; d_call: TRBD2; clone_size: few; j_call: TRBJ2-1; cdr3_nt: TGCAGTGCTAGAGATGATCTGGCTAGCGGGAGGGGGACGTGGTATGAGCAGTTCTTC; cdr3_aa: CSARDDLASGRGTWYEQFF
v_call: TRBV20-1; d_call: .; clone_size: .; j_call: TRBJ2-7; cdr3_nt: TGCAGTGCTAGAGATCGAAGCGGGCCAAGGGACGCCTACGAGCAGTACTTC; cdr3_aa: CSARDRSGPRDAYEQYF
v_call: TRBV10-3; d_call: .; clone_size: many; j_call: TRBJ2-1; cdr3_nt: TGTGCCATTCTGAGAGACCCAAACAATGAGCAGTTCTTC; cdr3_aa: CAILRDPNNEQFF
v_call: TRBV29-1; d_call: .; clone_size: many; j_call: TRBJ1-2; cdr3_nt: TGCAGCGTGTGGACAGATTCCCCCCTTGGCTACACCTTC; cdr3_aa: CSVWTDSPLGYTF
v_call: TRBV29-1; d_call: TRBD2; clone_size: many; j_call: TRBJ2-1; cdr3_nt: TGCAGCGTTGCGGGGGGAGTCGACAATGAGCAGTTCTTC; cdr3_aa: CSVAGGVDNEQFF
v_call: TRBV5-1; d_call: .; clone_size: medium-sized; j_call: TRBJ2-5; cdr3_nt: TGCGCCAGCAGCTTGGAATGGGAGACCCAGTACTTC; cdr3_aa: CASSLEWETQYF
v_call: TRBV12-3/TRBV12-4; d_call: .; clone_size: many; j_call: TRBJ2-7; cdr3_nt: TGTGCCAGCAGTTTATTGTGGGGTAATCCCTACGAGCAGTACTTC; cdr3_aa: CASSLLWGNPYEQYF
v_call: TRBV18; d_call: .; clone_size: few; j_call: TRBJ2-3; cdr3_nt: TGTGCCAGCTCATATGCAGGAATAACAGATACGCAGTATTTT; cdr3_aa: CASSYAGITDTQYF
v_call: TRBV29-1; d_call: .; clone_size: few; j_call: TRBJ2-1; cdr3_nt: TGCAGCGTTGACCCCCGAAGGGAGCAGTTCTTC; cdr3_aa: CSVDPRREQFF
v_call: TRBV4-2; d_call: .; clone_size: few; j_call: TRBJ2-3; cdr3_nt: TGTGCCAGCAACCGACTAGGTCAAGATACGCAGTATTTT; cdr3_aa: CASNRLGQDTQYF
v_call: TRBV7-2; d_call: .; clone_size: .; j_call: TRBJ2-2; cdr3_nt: TGTGCCAGCAGCCACGCGGGCAACACCGGGGAGCTGTTTTTT; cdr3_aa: CASSHAGNTGELFF
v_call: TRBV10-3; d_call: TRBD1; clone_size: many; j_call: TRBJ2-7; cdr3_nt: TGTGCCACTAGAGCCCCGGGACAGGGGGTTGAATACGAGCAGTACTTC; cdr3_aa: CATRAPGQGVEYEQYF
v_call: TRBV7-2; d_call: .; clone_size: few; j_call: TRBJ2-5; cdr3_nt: TGTGCCAGCAGCAAGGGGGGGGTAGAGACCCAGTACTTC; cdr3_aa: CASSKGGVETQYF
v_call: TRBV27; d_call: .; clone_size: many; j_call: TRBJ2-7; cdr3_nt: TGTGCCAGCAGCCGCCTTGGGGGCGGTTGGTACGAGCAGTACTTC; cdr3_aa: CASSRLGGGWYEQYF
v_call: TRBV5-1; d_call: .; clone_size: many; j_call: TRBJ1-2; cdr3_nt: TGCGCCAGCAGCTTGTTGTCTCAGGGGCACGGCTACACCTTC; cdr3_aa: CASSLLSQGHGYTF